This T cell receptor (beta chain) was captured by sequencing in a study of T cell responses to AZD1222 COVID-19 vaccine. Assay used: immunoSEQ multiplex PCR; TCRdb lists only in-frame clones, some missing. The table shows about 86,000 clones, with almost 90% occurring only once. The CDR3 sequence is 11 residues long. The germline V gene has CDR1 MNHEY and CDR2 SVGAGI. V lost 6 bases to trimming and J lost 3 bases, with 6 bases between them. The receptor comes from an adult who received the AZD1222 COVID-19 vaccine. This material consisted of peripheral blood, taken 28 days after the second AZD1222 dose. V and J are TRBV6-5 and TRBJ2-7; D is unresolved. In DNA, the CDR3 is TGTGCCAGCAGGGACGACTACGAGCAGTACTTC. This encodes CASRDDYEQYF.